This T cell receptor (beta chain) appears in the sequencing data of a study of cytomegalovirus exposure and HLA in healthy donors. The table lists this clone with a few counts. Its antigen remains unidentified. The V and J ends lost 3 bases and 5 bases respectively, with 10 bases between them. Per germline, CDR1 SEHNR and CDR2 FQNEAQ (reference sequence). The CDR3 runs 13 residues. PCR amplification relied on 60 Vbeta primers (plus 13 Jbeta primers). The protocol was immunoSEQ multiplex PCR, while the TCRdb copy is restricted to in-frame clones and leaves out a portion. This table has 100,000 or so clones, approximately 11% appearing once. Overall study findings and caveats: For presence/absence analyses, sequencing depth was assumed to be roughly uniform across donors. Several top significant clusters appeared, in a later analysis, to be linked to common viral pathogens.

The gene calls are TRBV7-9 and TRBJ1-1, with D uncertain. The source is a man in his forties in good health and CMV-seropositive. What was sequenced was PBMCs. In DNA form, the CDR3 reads TGTGCCAGCAGCTTTAACCCAGGTACTGAAGCTTTCTTT. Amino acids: CASSFNPGTEAFF.